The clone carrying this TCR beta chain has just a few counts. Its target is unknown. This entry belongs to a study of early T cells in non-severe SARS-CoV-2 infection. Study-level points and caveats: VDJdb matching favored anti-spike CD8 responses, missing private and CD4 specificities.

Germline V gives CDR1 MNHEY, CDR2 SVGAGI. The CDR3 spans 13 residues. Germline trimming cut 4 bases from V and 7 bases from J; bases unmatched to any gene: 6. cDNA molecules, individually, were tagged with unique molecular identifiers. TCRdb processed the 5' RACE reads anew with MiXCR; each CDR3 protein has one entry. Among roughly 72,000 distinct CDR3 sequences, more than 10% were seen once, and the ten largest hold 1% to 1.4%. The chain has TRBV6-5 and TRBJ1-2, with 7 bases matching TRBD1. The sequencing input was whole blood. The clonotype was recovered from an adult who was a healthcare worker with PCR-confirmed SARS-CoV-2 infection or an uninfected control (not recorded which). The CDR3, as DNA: TGTGCCAGCAGTTTAAAACAGGGGTTTGGCTACACCTTC. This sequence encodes CASSLKQGFGYTF.